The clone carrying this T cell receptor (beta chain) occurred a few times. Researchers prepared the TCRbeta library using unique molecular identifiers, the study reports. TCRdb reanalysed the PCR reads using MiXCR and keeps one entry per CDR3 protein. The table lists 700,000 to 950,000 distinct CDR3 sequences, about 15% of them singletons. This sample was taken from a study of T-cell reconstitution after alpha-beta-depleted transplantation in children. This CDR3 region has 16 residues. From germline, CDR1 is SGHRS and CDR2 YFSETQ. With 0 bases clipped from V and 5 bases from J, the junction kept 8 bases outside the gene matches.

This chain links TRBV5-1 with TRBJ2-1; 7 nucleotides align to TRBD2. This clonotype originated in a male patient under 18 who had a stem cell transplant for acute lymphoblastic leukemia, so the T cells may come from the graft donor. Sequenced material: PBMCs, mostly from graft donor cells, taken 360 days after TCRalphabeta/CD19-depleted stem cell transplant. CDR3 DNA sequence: TGCGCCAGCAGCTTGGTCGGACTAGGCCTAAACAATGAGCAGTTCTTC. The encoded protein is CASSLVGLGLNNEQFF.